The clone carrying this T cell receptor beta chain showed up many times. The antigen is not known. The entry originates in a study of T-cell reconstitution after alpha-beta-depleted transplantation in children. Notes on the study in general: Surviving recipient cells, namely T cells and thymic progenitors, were the source of high day-60 TCRbeta diversity in some patients. Several hundred expanded graft clones reportedly gave rise to the alpha-beta T cells present about two months after transplant. Hyperexpanded clones declined; after one year, newly produced T cells mostly supplied diversity.

This CDR3 comprises 14 residues. CDR1 and CDR2 from the germline V gene are DFQATT and SNEGSKA (reference sequence). V trimming: 1 base; J trimming: 0 bases; junction bases outside the gene matches: 3. Preparation of the TCRbeta library used unique molecular identifiers. TCRdb passed the PCR reads through MiXCR, listing each CDR3 protein once. The data contain 450,000 to 600,000 distinct CDR3 sequences, 8% to 11% of them singletons. This material consisted of PBMCs, taken before TCRalphabeta/CD19-depleted stem cell transplant. This clonotype originated in a child under 10 years old with inherited bone marrow failure, due to receive a stem cell transplant. The V gene is TRBV20-1, the J gene TRBJ2-7; 7 nucleotides line up with TRBD2. The CDR3 sequence: CSARVGGSSYEQYF. As DNA, the CDR3 is TGCAGTGCTAGAGTGGGCGGGAGCTCCTACGAGCAGTACTTC.